This T cell receptor beta chain was identified during a study of cytomegalovirus exposure and HLA in healthy donors. Study-wide points: First-cohort TCR clusters tended to co-occur in the 130 or so validation repertoires, a later analysis found. In vitro testing confirmed a few CMV-associated chains as specific for CMV antigens. It was about 180 TCR beta chains that were listed as cytomegalovirus-associated.

TCRdb's table, derived via immunoSEQ multiplex PCR, lists solely in-frame clones and lacks some. Here the sample spans some 330,000 clones, 86% being singletons. This clone was detected once. Its target is not known. Germline loops: CDR1 LNHDA, CDR2 SQIVND (reference sequence). CDR3 length equals 17 residues. V lost 7 bases, J lost 6 bases, and 9 bases stayed unmatched. The donors were in the roughly 110-subject validation cohort; that cohort was separate from the roughly 730-subject first cohort. This TCR was sampled from a woman younger than 35 in good health and CMV-seronegative. This rearrangement joins TRBV19 to TRBJ2-1; 16 bases map to TRBD2. Sequenced input: PBMCs. CDR3 in amino acids: CASKGTSGRASSNEQFF. The CDR3 bases are TGTGCCAGTAAGGGGACTAGCGGGAGGGCCTCGTCCAATGAGCAGTTCTTC. Based on the CDR3 plus reference TRBV19 and TRBJ2-1, the full variable domain is DGGITQSPKYLFRKEGQNVTLSCEQNLNHDAMYWYRQDPGQGLRLIYYSQIVNDFQKGDIAEGYSVSREKKESFPLTVTSAQKNPTAFYLCASKGTSGRASSNEQFFGPGTRLTVL.